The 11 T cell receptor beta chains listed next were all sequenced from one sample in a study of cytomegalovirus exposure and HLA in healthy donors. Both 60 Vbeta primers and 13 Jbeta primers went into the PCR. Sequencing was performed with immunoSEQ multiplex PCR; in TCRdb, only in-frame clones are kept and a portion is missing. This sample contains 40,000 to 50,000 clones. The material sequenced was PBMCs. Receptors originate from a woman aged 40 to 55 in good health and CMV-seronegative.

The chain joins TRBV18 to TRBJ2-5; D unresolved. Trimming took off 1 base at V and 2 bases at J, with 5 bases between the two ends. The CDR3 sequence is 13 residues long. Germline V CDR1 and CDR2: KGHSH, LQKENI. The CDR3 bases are TGTGCCAGCTCACCACGAGCGCAAGAGACCCAGTACTTC. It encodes CASSPRAQETQYF.

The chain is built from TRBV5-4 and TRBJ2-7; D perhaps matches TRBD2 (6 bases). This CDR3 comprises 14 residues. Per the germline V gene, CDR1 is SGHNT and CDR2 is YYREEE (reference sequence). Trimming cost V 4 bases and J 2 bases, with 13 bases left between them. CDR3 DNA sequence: TGTGCCAGCAGCGGAGGGACGTCAACCTACGAGCAGTACTTC. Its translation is CASSGGTSTYEQYF.

For the CDR3, the DNA is TGTGCCAGCAGTGAGAGCGGGAGGCACGAGCAGTACTTC. This gives the protein CASSESGRHEQYF. The rearrangement links TRBV28 to TRBJ2-7, with 9 bases identical to TRBD2. Germline trimming cut 5 bases from V and 5 bases from J; bases unmatched to any gene: 4. This CDR3 has 13 amino acids. The germline CDR1 and CDR2 sequences are MDHEN and SYDVKM.

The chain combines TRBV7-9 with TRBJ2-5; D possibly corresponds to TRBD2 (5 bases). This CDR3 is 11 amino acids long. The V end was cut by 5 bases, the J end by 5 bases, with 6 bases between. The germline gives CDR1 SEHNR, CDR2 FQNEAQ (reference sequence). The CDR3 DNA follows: TGTGCCAGCAGCCCGGGGGAGACCCAGTACTTC. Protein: CASSPGETQYF.

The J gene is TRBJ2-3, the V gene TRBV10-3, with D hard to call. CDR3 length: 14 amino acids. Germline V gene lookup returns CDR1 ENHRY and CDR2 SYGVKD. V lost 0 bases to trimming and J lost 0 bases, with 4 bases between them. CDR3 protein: CAISESFSTDTQYF. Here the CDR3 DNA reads TGTGCCATCAGTGAGTCCTTTAGCACAGATACGCAGTATTTT.

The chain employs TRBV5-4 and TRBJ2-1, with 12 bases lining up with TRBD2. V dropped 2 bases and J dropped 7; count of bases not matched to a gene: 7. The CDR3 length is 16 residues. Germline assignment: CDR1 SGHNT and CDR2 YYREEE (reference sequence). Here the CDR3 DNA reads TGTGCCAGCAGCTTCGATCTAGCGGGGGGGCCAAATGAGCAGTTCTTC. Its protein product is CASSFDLAGGPNEQFF.

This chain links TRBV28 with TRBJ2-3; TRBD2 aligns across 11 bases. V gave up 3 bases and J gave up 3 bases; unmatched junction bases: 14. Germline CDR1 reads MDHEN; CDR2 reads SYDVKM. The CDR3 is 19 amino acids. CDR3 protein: CASSFPRLAGGMGTDTQYF. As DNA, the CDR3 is TGTGCCAGCAGTTTCCCCCGGCTAGCGGGAGGTATGGGAACAGATACGCAGTATTTT.

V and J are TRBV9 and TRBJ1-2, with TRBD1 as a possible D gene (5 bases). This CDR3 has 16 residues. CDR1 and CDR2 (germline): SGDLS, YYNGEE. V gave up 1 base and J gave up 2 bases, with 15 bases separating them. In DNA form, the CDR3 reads TGTGCCAGCAGCGTATATGGTGATCAGGGAAACTATGGCTACACCTTC. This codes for CASSVYGDQGNYGYTF.

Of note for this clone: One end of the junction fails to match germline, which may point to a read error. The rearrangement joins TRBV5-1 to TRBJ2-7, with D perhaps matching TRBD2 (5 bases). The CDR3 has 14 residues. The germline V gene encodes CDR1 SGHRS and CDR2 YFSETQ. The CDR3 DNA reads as TGCGCCAGCAGCCGCGGGTTTAGCTCCTACGAGCAATACTTC. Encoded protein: CASSRGFSSYEQYF.

In DNA, the CDR3 is TGTGCCAGCAGCCCCCGACTAGCGGGGGGCTACGAGCAGTACTTC. It is translated as CASSPRLAGGYEQYF. The rearrangement joins TRBV7-8 to TRBJ2-7, with 13 bases aligning to TRBD2. The CDR3 has 15 residues. The V gene's germline CDR1 is SGHVS and CDR2 FQNEAQ. With V trimmed by 5 bases and J by 3 bases, 4 bases remained unmatched. Combining the CDR3 with reference TRBV7-8 and TRBJ2-7 gives the whole variable domain GAGVSQSPRYKVAKRGQDVALRCDPISGHVSLFWYQQALGQGPEFLTYFQNEAQLDKSGLPSDRFFAERPEGSVSTLKIQRTQQEDSAVYLCASSPRLAGGYEQYFGPGTRLTVT.

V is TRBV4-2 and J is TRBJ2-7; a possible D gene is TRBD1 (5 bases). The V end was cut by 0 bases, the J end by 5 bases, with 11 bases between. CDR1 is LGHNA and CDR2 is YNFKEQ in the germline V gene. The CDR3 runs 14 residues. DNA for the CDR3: TGTGCCAGCAGCCAAGACAGCAGGGAAGACGAGCAGTACTTC. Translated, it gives CASSQDSREDEQYF.